This T cell receptor (beta chain) was documented in a study of shared clonotypes between healthy human individuals. Profiling relied on immunoSEQ multiplex PCR, and the TCRdb table lists in-frame clones only, not all of them. The data contain 2,500,000 or so clones, approximately 90% of them seen just once; the ten biggest clones take up over 0.12%. Germline CDR1 SNHLY, CDR2 FYNNEI. The CDR3 consists of 16 residues. Unmatched junction bases numbered 13, after V lost 4 bases and J lost 7 bases. The sequence came from a man aged 18 to 29 in good health. V and J are TRBV2 and TRBJ1-2; 9 bases line up with TRBD1. Sample: naive CD4+ T cells sorted from blood. Subset indicated: CD45RA+ positively selected. CDR3 amino acids: CASSAGQGTSFGGYTF. Here the CDR3 DNA reads TGTGCCAGCAGTGCCGGACAGGGGACGAGCTTTGGTGGCTACACCTTC.